This T cell receptor (beta chain) was retrieved from a study of blood T cell repertoires in COVID-19. In the study overall: COVID-19 samples collected from the United States, Italy and Spain covered acute and convalescent phases. T cells, B-cell-depleted T cells, or PBMCs provided the cDNA or gDNA that served as material.

The table came from immunoSEQ multiplex PCR; TCRdb's copy has only in-frame clones and leaves some out. The sample holds around 200,000 clones, 75% to 90% seen once. Per germline, CDR1 MNHEY and CDR2 SVGAGI. The CDR3 covers 15 residues. V was pared by 7 bases and J by 0 bases, with 13 bases between. Material for sequencing was peripheral blood. J is TRBJ2-1 and V is TRBV6-5; weak D call: TRBD1 (6 bases). This sequence originates from a human donor with active or convalescent COVID-19. The donor label of this sample is uncertain. CDR3 sequence: CASTVGAGSYNEQFF. DNA of the CDR3: TGTGCCAGCACCGTGGGGGCCGGCTCCTACAATGAGCAGTTCTTC.